This TCR beta chain was captured by sequencing in a study of cytomegalovirus exposure and HLA in healthy donors. This clone appeared once. Its matching antigen is unknown. PCR used 60 Vbeta primers and 13 Jbeta primers. This table comes from immunoSEQ multiplex PCR, and its TCRdb copy is limited to in-frame clones, with some not included. The sample consists of around 250,000 clones, around 90% of them appearing once. Germline V CDR1 and CDR2: MNHNS, SASEGT. CDR3 length: 15 amino acids. V was shortened by 4 bases and J by 8 bases, with 17 bases between the two germline ends. Study-wide points: A prior analysis recorded that most TCR beta V segments were productive about 90% or about 30% of the time. A later analysis, which compared TCR beta chains of equal frequency, found the HLA-associated ones more clonally expanded.

The TCR sequence derives from a girl between 2 and 10 years old in good health and CMV-seronegative. This chain uses TRBV6-1 with TRBJ1-4; D possibly corresponds to TRBD1 (6 bases). Sequenced material: PBMCs. CDR3 sequence reads: CASSVGGGLHEKLFF. As DNA, the CDR3 is TGTGCCAGCAGTGTTGGCGGGGGGCTTCACGAAAAACTGTTTTTT.